Listed below are T cell receptor beta chains from one sample, sequenced in a study of T cells in localized non-small cell lung cancer. Generated by immunoSEQ multiplex PCR, the TCRdb table keeps only in-frame clones and is missing some. The sample holds 75,000 to 85,000 clones, 70% to 90% seen once. The source was peripheral blood, collected before any cancer treatment. The origin of the receptors is a female donor older than 55 with stage I lung adenocarcinoma. Each CDR3 is given with its conserved first and last residue. Fields, in order: J gene, D gene, clone size, V gene, CDR3 DNA, CDR3 protein. A D gene is named only where the DNA matches it firmly. Clone size is not always given. Where it is, it says once, few, many or a class for expanded clones.

>TRBJ2-1|TRBD2|.|TRBV19
TGTGCCAGTAGTATAAGTGGGCTAGCGGGATACAATGAGCAGTTCTTC
CASSISGLAGYNEQFF
>TRBJ1-4|TRBD1|.|TRBV14
TGTGCCAGCAGCCAACAGGGGGCAGGGGAAAAACTGTTTTTT
CASSQQGAGEKLFF
>TRBJ1-1|.|.|TRBV30
TGTGCCTGGAGTGTACGCATGGGGTTTGGTGCTTTCTTT
CAWSVRMGFGAFF
>TRBJ2-3|.|.|TRBV14
TGTGCCAGCCGCAGGGTAGGCGCAGATACGCAGTATTTT
CASRRVGADTQYF
>TRBJ1-2|TRBD1|.|TRBV5-6
TGTGCCAGCAGCTTGCCGGGGACAGGTCAAAACTATGGCTACACCTTC
CASSLPGTGQNYGYTF
>TRBJ2-1|.|.|TRBV9
TGTGCCAGCAGCGTAGCAGGGGGGAGCGATGAGCAGTTCTTC
CASSVAGGSDEQFF
>TRBJ2-1|.|few|TRBV7-9
TGTGCCAGCCAGGGGGGTTTAGGGCAGTTCTTC
CASQGGLGQFF
>TRBJ1-6|TRBD1|.|TRBV7-6
TGTGCCAGCAGCACCGGGACAGGGTACTCACCCCTCCACTTT
CASSTGTGYSPLHF
>TRBJ2-7|TRBD1|few|TRBV7-2
TGTGCCAGCAGCCCAGGACAGGGGGGCTACGAGCAGTACTTC
CASSPGQGGYEQYF
>TRBJ1-1|.|.|TRBV18
TGTGCCAGCTCTCCCCGGACAGACTTTTTGAGGACTGAAGCTTTCTTT
CASSPRTDFLRTEAFF
>TRBJ1-4|.|.|TRBV5-1
TGCGCCAGCTGCCCGGGGGGTAGTGTGGATGAAAAACTGTTTTTT
CASCPGGSVDEKLFF
>TRBJ1-5|TRBD1|few|TRBV5-1
TGCGCCAGCAGCTTGGGCGGGACAGGGAATCAGCCCCAGCATTTT
CASSLGGTGNQPQHF
>TRBJ1-2|TRBD1|.|TRBV28
TGTGCCAGCGGGACAGGGGTTTATGGCTACACCTTC
CASGTGVYGYTF
>TRBJ2-5|.|.|TRBV6-5
TGTGCCAGCAGTTACGCGGGGCAGGGGCGCGTGGAGACCCAGTACTTC
CASSYAGQGRVETQYF
>TRBJ1-3|.|.|TRBV9
TGTGCCAGCATCTCAGGAAACACCATATATTTT
CASISGNTIYF
>TRBJ1-1|.|.|TRBV7-3
TGTGCCAGCAGCCCAAGATTCGGAGGGAACACTGAAGCTTTCTTT
CASSPRFGGNTEAFF
>TRBJ1-6|TRBD1|.|TRBV2
TGTGCCAGCAGCCTCTACGGAGGGGGCCTAGTCGATAATTCACCCCTCCACTTT
CASSLYGGGLVDNSPLHF
>TRBJ1-4|.|.|TRBV19
TGTGCCAGTAGCTTAACCAGAGCCCAGAATGAAAAACTGTTTTTT
CASSLTRAQNEKLFF